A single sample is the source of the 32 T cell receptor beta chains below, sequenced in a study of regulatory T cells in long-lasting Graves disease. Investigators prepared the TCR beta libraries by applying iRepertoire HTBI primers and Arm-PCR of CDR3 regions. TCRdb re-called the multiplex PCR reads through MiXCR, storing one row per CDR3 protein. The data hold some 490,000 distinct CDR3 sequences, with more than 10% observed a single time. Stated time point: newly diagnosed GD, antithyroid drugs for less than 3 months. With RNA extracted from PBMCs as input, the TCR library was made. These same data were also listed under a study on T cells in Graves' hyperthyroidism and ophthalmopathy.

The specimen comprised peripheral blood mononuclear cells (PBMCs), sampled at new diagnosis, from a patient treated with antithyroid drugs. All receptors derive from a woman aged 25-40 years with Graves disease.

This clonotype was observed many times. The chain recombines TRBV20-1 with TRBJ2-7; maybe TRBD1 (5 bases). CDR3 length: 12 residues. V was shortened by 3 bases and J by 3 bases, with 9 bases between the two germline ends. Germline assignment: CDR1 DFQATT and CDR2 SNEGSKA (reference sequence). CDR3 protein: CSARWQGYEQYF. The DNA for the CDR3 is TGCAGTGCTAGGTGGCAGGGCTACGAGCAGTACTTC.

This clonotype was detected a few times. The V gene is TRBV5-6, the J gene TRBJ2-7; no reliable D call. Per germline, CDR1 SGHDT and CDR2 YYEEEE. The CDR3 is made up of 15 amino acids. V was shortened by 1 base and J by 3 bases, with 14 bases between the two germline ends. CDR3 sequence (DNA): TGTGCCAGCAGCTTGCTAGACAAGTTTATCTACGAGCAGTACTTC. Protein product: CASSLLDKFIYEQYF. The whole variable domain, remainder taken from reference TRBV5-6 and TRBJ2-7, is DAGVTQSPTHLIKTRGQQVTLRCSPKSGHDTVSWYQQALGQGPQFIFQYYEEEERQRGNFPDRFSGHQFPNYSSELNVNALLLGDSALYLCASSLLDKFIYEQYFGPGTRLTVT.

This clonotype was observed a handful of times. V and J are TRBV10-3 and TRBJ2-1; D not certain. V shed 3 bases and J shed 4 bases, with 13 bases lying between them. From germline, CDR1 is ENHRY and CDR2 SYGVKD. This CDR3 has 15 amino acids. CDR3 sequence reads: CAISDWEKEYNEQFF. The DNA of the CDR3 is TGTGCCATCAGTGACTGGGAAAAAGAGTACAATGAGCAGTTCTTC.

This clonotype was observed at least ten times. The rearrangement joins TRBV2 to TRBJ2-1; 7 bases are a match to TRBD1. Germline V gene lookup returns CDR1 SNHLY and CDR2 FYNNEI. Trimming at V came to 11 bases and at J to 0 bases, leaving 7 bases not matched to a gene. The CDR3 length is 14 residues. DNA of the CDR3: TGTGCCCAAGGGGGCCCCAGCTCCTACAATGAGCAGTTCTTC. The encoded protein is CAQGGPSSYNEQFF.

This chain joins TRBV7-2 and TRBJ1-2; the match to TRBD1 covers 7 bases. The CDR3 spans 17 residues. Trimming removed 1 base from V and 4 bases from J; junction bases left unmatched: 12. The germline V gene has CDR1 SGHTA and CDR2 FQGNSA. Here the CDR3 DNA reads TGTGCCAGCAGCTTAGGGGGTACCGGGACAGACCTCTATGGCTACACCTTC. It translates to CASSLGGTGTDLYGYTF.

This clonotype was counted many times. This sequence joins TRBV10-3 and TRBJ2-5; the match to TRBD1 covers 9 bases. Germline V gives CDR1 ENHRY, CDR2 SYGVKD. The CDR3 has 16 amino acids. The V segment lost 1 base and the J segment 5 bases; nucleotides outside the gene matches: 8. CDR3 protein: CAISEYGTGKMETQYF. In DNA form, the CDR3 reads TGTGCCATCAGTGAGTACGGGACAGGGAAGATGGAGACCCAGTACTTC.

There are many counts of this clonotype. The CDR3 coding sequence is TGTGCCTGGTCGACTAGCGGGATAAAGGAGCAGTACTTC. This codes for CAWSTSGIKEQYF. The chain links TRBV30 to TRBJ2-7, with TRBD2 matching over 11 bases. The CDR3 has 13 residues. J gave up 7 bases and V 5 bases, and 7 bases lay outside the gene matches. Germline CDR1 GTSNPN, CDR2 SVGIG (reference sequence).

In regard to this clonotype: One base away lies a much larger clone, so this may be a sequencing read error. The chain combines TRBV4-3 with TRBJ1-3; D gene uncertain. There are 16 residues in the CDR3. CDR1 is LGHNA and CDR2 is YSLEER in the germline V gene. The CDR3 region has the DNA TGCGCCAGCAGCCCTGACGGGTCACTCTCTGGAAACACCGTATATTTT. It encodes CASSPDGSLSGNTVYF.

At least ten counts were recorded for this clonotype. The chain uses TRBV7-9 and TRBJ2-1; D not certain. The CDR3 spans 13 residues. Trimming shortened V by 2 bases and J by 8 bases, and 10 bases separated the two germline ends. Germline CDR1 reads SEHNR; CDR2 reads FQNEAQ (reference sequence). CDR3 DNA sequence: TGTGCCAGCAGCTTAAAGTATCTGGATGAGCAGTTCTTC. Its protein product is CASSLKYLDEQFF.

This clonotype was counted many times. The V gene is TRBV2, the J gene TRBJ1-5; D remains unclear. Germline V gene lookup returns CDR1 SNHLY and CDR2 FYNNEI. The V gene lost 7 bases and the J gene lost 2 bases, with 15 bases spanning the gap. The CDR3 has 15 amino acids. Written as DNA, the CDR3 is TGTGCCAGCATGAGAGGATCCTCTGGCAATCAGCCCCAGCATTTT. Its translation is CASMRGSSGNQPQHF. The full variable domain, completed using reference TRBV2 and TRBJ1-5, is EPEVTQTPSHQVTQMGQEVILRCVPISNHLYFYWYRQILGQKVEFLVSFYNNEISEKSEIFDDQFSVERPDGSNFTLKIRSTKLEDSAMYFCASMRGSSGNQPQHFGDGTRLSIL.

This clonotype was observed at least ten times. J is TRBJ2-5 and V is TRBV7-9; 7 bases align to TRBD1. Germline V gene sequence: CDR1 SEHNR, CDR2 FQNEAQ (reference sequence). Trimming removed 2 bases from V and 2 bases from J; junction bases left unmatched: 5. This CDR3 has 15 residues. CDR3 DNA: TGTGCCAGCAGCTTAAGGGACAGCAGGCAAGAGACCCAGTACTTC. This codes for CASSLRDSRQETQYF.

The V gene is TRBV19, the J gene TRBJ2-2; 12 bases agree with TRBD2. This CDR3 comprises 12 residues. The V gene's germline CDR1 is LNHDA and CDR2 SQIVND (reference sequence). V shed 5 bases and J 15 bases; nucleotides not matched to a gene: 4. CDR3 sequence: CASSPGLAGLFF. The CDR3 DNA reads TGTGCCAGTAGTCCGGGACTAGCGGGTTTGTTTTTT.

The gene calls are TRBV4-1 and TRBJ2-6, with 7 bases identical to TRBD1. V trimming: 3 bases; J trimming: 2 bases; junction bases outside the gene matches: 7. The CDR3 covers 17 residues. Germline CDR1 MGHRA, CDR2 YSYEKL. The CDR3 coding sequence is TGCGCCAGCAGCCACCCAGAAACAGGGGCTGGGGCCAACGTCCTGACTTTC. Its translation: CASSHPETGAGANVLTF.

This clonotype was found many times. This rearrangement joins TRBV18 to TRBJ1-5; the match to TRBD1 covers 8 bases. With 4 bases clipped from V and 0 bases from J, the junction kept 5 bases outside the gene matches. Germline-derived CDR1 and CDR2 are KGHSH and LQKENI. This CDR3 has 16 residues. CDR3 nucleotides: TGTGCCAGCTCACTGGGACAGGCCTATAGCAATCAGCCCCAGCATTTT. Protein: CASSLGQAYSNQPQHF.

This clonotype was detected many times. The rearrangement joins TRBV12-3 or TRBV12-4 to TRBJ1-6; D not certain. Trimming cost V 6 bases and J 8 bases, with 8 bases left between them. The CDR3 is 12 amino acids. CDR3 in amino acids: CASRILDSPLHF. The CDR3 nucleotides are TGTGCCAGCAGGATCCTTGATTCACCCCTCCACTTT.

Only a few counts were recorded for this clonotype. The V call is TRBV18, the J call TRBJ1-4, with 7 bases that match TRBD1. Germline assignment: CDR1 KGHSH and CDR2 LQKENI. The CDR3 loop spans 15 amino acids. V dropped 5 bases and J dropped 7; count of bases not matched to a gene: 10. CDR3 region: CASSSSTGPFEKLFF. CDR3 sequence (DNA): TGTGCCAGCTCATCTTCGACAGGGCCCTTTGAAAAACTGTTTTTT.

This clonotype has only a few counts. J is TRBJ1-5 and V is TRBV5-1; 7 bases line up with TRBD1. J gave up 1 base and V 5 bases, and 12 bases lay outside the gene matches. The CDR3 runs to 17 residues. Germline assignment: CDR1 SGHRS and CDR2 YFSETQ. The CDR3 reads CASRGRGGGESNQPQHF. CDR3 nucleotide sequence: TGCGCCAGCAGGGGCAGAGGGGGCGGTGAGAGCAATCAGCCCCAGCATTTT.

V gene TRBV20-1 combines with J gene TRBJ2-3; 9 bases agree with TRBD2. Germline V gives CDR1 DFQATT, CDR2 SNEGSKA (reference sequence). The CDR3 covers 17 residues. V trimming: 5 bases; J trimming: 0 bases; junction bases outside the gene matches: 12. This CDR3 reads CSARGHRLAASTDTQYF. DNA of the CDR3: TGCAGTGCTCGGGGCCATAGACTAGCGGCTAGCACAGATACGCAGTATTTT.

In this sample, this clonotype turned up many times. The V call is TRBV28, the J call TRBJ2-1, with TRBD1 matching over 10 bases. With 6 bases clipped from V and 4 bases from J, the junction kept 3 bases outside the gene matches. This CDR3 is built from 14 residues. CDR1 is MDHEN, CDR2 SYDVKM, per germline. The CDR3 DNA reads TGTGCCAGCAGCGACAGGGGGCATTACAATGAGCAGTTCTTC. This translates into CASSDRGHYNEQFF.

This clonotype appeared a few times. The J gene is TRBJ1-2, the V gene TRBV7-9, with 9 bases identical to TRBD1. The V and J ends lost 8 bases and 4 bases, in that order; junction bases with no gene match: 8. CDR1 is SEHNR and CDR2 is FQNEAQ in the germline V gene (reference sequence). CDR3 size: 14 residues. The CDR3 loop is CASRGTGTFYGYTF. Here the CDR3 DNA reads TGTGCCAGCCGGGGGACAGGGACGTTCTATGGCTACACCTTC.

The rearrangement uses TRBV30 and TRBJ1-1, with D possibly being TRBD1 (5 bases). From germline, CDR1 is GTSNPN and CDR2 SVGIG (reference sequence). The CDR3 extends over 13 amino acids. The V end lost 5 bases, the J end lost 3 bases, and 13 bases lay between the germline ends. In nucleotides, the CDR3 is TGTGCCTGGGGATGGACAACCGACACTGAAGCTTTCTTT. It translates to CAWGWTTDTEAFF.

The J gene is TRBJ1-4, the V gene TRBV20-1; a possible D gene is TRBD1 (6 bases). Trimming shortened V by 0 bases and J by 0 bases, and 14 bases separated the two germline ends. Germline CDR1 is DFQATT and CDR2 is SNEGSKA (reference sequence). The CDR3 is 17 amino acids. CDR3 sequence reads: CSARDRWRTATNEKLFF. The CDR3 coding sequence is TGCAGTGCTAGAGATCGGTGGAGGACAGCAACTAATGAAAAACTGTTTTTT.

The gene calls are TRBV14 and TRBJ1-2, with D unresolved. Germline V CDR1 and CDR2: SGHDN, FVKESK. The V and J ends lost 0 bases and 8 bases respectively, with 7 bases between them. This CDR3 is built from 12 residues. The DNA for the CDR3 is TGTGCCAGCAGCCAAGATATTTGGGGCTACACCTTC. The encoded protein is CASSQDIWGYTF. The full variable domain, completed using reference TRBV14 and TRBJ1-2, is EAGVTQFPSHSVIEKGQTVTLRCDPISGHDNLYWYRRVMGKEIKFLLHFVKESKQDESGMPNNRFLAERTGGTYSTLKVQPAELEDSGVYFCASSQDIWGYTFGSGTRLTVV.

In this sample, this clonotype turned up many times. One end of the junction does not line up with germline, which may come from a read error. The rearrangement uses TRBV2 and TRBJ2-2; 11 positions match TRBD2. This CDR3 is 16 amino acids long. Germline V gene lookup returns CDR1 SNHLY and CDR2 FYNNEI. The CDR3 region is CAGSRTSGLNTGELFF. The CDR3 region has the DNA TGTGCCGGCAGTCGGACTAGCGGGCTTAACACCGGGGAGCTGTTTTTT. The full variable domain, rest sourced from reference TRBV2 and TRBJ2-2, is EPEVTQTPSHQVTQMGQEVILRCVPISNHLYFYWYRQILGQKVEFLVSFYNNEISEKSEIFDDQFSVERPDGSNFTLKIRSTKLEDSAMYFCAGSRTSGLNTGELFFGEGSRLTVL.

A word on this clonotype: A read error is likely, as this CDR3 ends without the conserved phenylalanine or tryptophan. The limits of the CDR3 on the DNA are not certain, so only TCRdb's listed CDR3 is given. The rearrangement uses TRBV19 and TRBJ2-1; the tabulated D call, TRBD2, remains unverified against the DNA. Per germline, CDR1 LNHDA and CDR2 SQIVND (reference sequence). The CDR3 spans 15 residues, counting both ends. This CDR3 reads CASSMIEGGRARVDI.

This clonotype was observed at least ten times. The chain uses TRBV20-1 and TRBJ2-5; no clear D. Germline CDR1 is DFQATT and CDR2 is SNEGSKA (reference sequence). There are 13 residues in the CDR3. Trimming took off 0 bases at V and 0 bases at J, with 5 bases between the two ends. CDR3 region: CSAREVYQETQYF. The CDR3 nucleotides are TGCAGTGCTAGAGAGGTTTACCAAGAGACCCAGTACTTC.

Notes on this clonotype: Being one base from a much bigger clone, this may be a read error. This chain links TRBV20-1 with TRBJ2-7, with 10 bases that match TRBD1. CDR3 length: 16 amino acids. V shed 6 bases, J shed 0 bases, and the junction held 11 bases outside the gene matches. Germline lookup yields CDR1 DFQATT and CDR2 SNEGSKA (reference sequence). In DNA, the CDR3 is TGCAGTGCGGGGGGGACAGGGGCACAGTTCTCCTACGAGCAGTACTTC. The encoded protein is CSAGGTGAQFSYEQYF.

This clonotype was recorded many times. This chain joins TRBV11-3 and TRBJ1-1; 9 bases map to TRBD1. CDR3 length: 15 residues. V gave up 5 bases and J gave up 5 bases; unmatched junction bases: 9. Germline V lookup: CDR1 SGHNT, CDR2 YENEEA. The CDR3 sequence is CASSPGQGKSTEAFF. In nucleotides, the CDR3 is TGTGCCAGCAGCCCCGGACAGGGGAAGTCGACTGAAGCTTTCTTT.

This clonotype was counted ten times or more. The CDR3 here is CASSFSDQTRGYTF. The CDR3 DNA follows: TGCGCCAGCAGCTTCTCGGACCAGACTAGGGGCTACACCTTC. The gene calls are TRBV5-1 and TRBJ1-2; D is ambiguous. The CDR3 covers 14 residues. Trimming shortened V by 2 bases and J by 8 bases, and 16 bases separated the two germline ends. Per the germline V gene, CDR1 is SGHRS and CDR2 is YFSETQ.

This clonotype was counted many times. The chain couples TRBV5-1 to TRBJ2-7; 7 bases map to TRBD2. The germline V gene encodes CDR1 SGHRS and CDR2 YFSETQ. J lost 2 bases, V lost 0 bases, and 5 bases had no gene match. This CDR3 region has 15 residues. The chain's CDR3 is CASSLASGTTYEQYF. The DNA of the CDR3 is TGCGCCAGCAGCTTGGCTAGCGGAACTACCTACGAGCAGTACTTC.

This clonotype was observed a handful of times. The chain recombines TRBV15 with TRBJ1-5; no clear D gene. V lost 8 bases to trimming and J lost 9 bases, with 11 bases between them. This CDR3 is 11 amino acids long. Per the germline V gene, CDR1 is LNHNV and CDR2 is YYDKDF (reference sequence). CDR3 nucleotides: TGTGCCACCGGCCGCCATGGGCCCCAGCATTTT. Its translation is CATGRHGPQHF.

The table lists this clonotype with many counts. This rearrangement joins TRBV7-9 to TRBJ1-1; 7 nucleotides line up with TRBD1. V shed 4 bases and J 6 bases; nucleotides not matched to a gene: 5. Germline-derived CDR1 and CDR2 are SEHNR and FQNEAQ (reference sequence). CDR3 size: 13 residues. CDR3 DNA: TGTGCCAGCAGCTGGGGACAGCCACCTGAAGCTTTCTTT. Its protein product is CASSWGQPPEAFF. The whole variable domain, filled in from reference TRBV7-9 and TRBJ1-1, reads DTGVSQNPRHKITKRGQNVTFRCDPISEHNRLYWYRQTLGQGPEFLTYFQNEAQLEKSRLLSDRFSAERPKGSFSTLEIQRTEQGDSAMYLCASSWGQPPEAFFGQGTRLTVV.